These 29 T cell receptor beta chains were sequenced from one sample in a study of cytomegalovirus exposure and HLA in healthy donors. PCR primers comprised 60 Vbeta and 13 Jbeta primers. Method: immunoSEQ multiplex PCR; TCRdb's copy keeps in-frame clones and lacks some. Counted here are 150,000 to 200,000 clones, over 65% occurring once; the ten biggest clones make up roughly 3.1%. Sequenced: PBMCs. The source is a man in his forties or fifties in good health and CMV-seropositive.

J is TRBJ2-2 and V is TRBV18; TRBD1 aligns across 7 bases. The V segment lost 3 bases and the J segment 1 base; nucleotides outside the gene matches: 11. This CDR3 has 18 residues. Germline CDR1 KGHSH, CDR2 LQKENI. The CDR3, as DNA: TGTGCCAGCTCACCTGGGACAGACGACGTAAAGAACACCGGGGAGCTGTTTTTT. Protein sequence: CASSPGTDDVKNTGELFF.

This chain uses TRBV4-2 with TRBJ2-2; possible D gene TRBD2, 6 bases. Looked up from germline, CDR1 is LGHNA and CDR2 is YNFKEQ. Trimming stripped 5 bases from V and 3 bases from J, with 13 bases between. The CDR3 is 15 residues long. The CDR3 reads CASSLLGEDTGELFF. The CDR3 coding sequence is TGTGCCAGCAGCTTGCTAGGGGAGGACACCGGGGAGCTGTTTTTT.

The J gene is TRBJ2-7, the V gene TRBV10-3; 8 nucleotides line up with TRBD1. V trimming: 6 bases; J trimming: 4 bases; junction bases outside the gene matches: 5. Germline V gene lookup returns CDR1 ENHRY and CDR2 SYGVKD. This CDR3 is 13 amino acids long. CDR3 coding DNA: TGTGCCATCAGCAGACAGGGGATGTACGAGCAGTACTTC. This translates into CAISRQGMYEQYF.

This rearrangement joins TRBV7-8 to TRBJ2-5, with TRBD2 matching over 7 bases. The V segment lost 1 base and the J segment 5 bases; nucleotides outside the gene matches: 10. CDR3 size: 16 residues. Looked up from germline, CDR1 is SGHVS and CDR2 is FQNEAQ. The CDR3: CASSLGPSLGRETQYF. The CDR3 DNA follows: TGTGCCAGCAGCTTAGGCCCGAGCCTCGGGAGGGAGACCCAGTACTTC.

About this clone itself: Other DNA sequences within the sample encode an identical CDR3. CDR3 in amino acids: CASSEARDRTSYEQYF. DNA for the CDR3: TGTGCCAGCAGTGAAGCGCGAGACAGGACCTCCTACGAGCAGTACTTC. V is TRBV6-1 and J is TRBJ2-7, with D possibly TRBD1 on 6 matching bases. CDR3 length equals 16 residues. V was shortened by 0 bases and J by 0 bases, with 12 bases between the two germline ends. CDR1 is MNHNS and CDR2 is SASEGT in the germline V gene.

For this clone: The junction differs from germline at one of its ends, possibly a read error. The chain couples TRBV7-8 to TRBJ2-7; TRBD1 might be the D (6 bases). Germline V lookup: CDR1 SGHVS, CDR2 FQNEAQ. The CDR3 is 15 amino acids. CDR3 nucleotide sequence: TGTGTCAGCAGCATAAGGGACACAGGCCCCTACGAGCAGTACTTC. Protein product: CVSSIRDTGPYEQYF. Together with reference TRBV7-8 and TRBJ2-7, the CDR3 gives the full variable domain: GAGVSQSPRYKVAKRGQDVALRCDPISGHVSLFWYQQALGQGPEFLTYFQNEAQLDKSGLPSDRFFAERPEGSVSTLKIQRTQQEDSAVYLCVSSIRDTGPYEQYFGPGTRLTVT.

V is TRBV9 and J is TRBJ2-7, with 11 bases identical to TRBD2. Germline assignment: CDR1 SGDLS and CDR2 YYNGEE. The length of the CDR3 is 14 residues. The V segment lost 3 bases and the J segment 6 bases; nucleotides outside the gene matches: 5. The CDR3 region is CASSATSGIGEQYF. The CDR3 DNA reads as TGTGCCAGCAGCGCGACTAGCGGGATCGGCGAGCAGTACTTC.

The V and J genes are TRBV2 and TRBJ1-3; 9 nucleotides line up with TRBD1. This CDR3 region has 16 residues. The germline V gene encodes CDR1 SNHLY and CDR2 FYNNEI. V trimming: 4 bases; J trimming: 4 bases; junction bases outside the gene matches: 8. Here the CDR3 DNA reads TGTGCCAGCAGTGGGACGGGACAGGGTTCAGGAAACACCATATATTTT. Translated: CASSGTGQGSGNTIYF.

This chain connects TRBV7-9 to TRBJ2-3; 10 bases fit TRBD2. The CDR3 totals 13 residues. V lost 8 bases and J lost 4; bases outside the gene matches: 3. Germline CDR1 SEHNR, CDR2 FQNEAQ (reference sequence). Here the CDR3 DNA reads TGTGCCAGCCGCAGCGGGGGGGCAGATACGCAGTATTTT. It codes for CASRSGGADTQYF.

This chain joins TRBV4-1 and TRBJ2-2; D is possibly TRBD2 (6 bases). Germline CDR1 MGHRA, CDR2 YSYEKL. This CDR3 region has 16 residues. Between the trimmed V and J ends, which lost 2 bases and 13 bases, there was a span of 23 bases. CDR3 nucleotide sequence: TGCGCCAGCAGCCAATTCCCCCGGGACCTCAAGGAGGGGCTGTTTTTT. Translating gives CASSQFPRDLKEGLFF.

The V call is TRBV5-1, the J call TRBJ2-3; possibly TRBD1 for D (6 bases). In germline, CDR1 is SGHRS, CDR2 YFSETQ. The length of the CDR3 is 13 residues. Trimming took 4 bases from V and 4 from J, leaving 10 bases between them. The CDR3: CASSQGLADTQYF. Written as DNA, the CDR3 is TGCGCCAGCAGCCAGGGGTTGGCAGATACGCAGTATTTT.

The chain is built from TRBV5-1 and TRBJ1-2; 9 bases fit TRBD1. CDR1 is SGHRS, CDR2 YFSETQ, per germline. The CDR3 is 15 amino acids. The V gene end was trimmed by 0 bases and the J gene end by 7 bases; junction bases not matched to a gene: 7. Written as DNA, the CDR3 is TGCGCCAGCAGCTTGGCCGGGGGACAGGGCTCTGGCTACACCTTC. Protein sequence: CASSLAGGQGSGYTF.

The chain joins TRBV7-2 to TRBJ2-7; tentatively, D is TRBD1 (5 bases). The CDR3 length is 13 residues. The V gene lost 7 bases and the J gene lost 7 bases, with 17 bases spanning the gap. Germline-derived CDR1 and CDR2 are SGHTA and FQGNSA. The CDR3 reads CASTGKGRREQYF. In DNA form, the CDR3 reads TGTGCCAGCACTGGGAAGGGGCGCAGGGAGCAGTACTTC.

The chain joins TRBV6-5 to TRBJ2-1; 10 bases are a match to TRBD2. CDR3 length: 16 residues. V lost 0 bases to trimming and J lost 5 bases; unmatched junction nucleotides: 4. In germline, CDR1 is MNHEY, CDR2 SVGAGI. This CDR3 is CASSYSLAGTHNEQFF. CDR3 nucleotides: TGTGCCAGCAGTTACTCACTAGCGGGAACCCACAATGAGCAGTTCTTC.

The rearrangement links TRBV5-1 to TRBJ2-5; TRBD2 aligns across 10 bases. This CDR3 contains 16 residues. V shed 0 bases, J shed 4 bases, and the junction held 6 bases outside the gene matches. CDR1 is SGHRS and CDR2 is YFSETQ in the germline V gene. The CDR3 bases are TGCGCCAGCAGCTTGGGTACTAGCGGGGTACCAGAGACCCAGTACTTC. This translates into CASSLGTSGVPETQYF.

This clone was counted once. V is TRBV9 and J is TRBJ2-3, with 10 bases lining up with TRBD2. Germline V gives CDR1 SGDLS, CDR2 YYNGEE. J was trimmed by 3 bases and V by 4 bases; bases with no gene match: 8. The CDR3 length is 16 residues. The CDR3: CASSTGLAVRTDTQYF. In nucleotides, the CDR3 is TGTGCCAGCAGCACCGGACTAGCGGTGCGAACAGATACGCAGTATTTT. Supplemented by reference TRBV9 and TRBJ2-3, the full variable domain reads DSGVTQTPKHLITATGQRVTLRCSPRSGDLSVYWYQQSLDQGLQFLIQYYNGEERAKGNILERFSAQQFPDLHSELNLSSLELGDSALYFCASSTGLAVRTDTQYFGPGTRLTVL.

This chain joins TRBV27 and TRBJ2-3, with 7 positions matching TRBD2. CDR1 is MNHEY, CDR2 SMNVEV, per germline (reference sequence). Trimming cost V 3 bases and J 6 bases; bases outside gene matches: 18. The CDR3 runs to 18 residues. This CDR3 is CASSFGGVGAATADTQYF. The CDR3 bases are TGTGCCAGCAGTTTTGGGGGGGTGGGAGCGGCAACCGCGGATACGCAGTATTTT.

This chain links TRBV7-3 with TRBJ2-3; the D gene is possibly TRBD1 (5 bases). There are 13 residues in the CDR3. The V gene lost 5 bases and the J gene lost 4 bases, with 10 bases spanning the gap. Germline V gene lookup returns CDR1 SGHTA and CDR2 FQGTGA. The CDR3 DNA is TGTGCCAGCAGCCGTGGGGCAGCAGATACGCAGTATTTT. Its protein product is CASSRGAADTQYF.

The CDR3 DNA reads as TGTGCCAGCACCGGCGGCCTAGCGGGAGGCGATGATACGCAGTATTTT. This gives the protein CASTGGLAGGDDTQYF. The chain joins TRBV5-4 to TRBJ2-3; 11 nucleotides match TRBD2. Per the germline V gene, CDR1 is SGHNT and CDR2 is YYREEE (reference sequence). This CDR3 region has 16 residues. V shed 6 bases and J 6 bases; nucleotides not matched to a gene: 12.

This CDR3 is CARNPLDTREGRGFEENIQYF. The CDR3 DNA reads TGCGCCAGGAACCCTTTGGATACGCGGGAGGGCCGAGGATTCGAGGAAAACATTCAGTACTTC. The chain has TRBV5-1 and TRBJ2-4, with 9 nucleotides matching TRBD2. CDR1 SGHRS and CDR2 YFSETQ come from the germline V gene. The junction had 29 bases not matched to a gene; V was cut back by 8 bases and J by 5 bases. There are 21 residues in the CDR3.

The V and J genes are TRBV15 and TRBJ2-2; unclear D gene. V was pared by 5 bases and J by 5 bases, with 6 bases between. Germline CDR1 LNHNV, CDR2 YYDKDF (reference sequence). The CDR3 consists of 12 residues. The CDR3 loop is CATSQETGELFF. Written as DNA, the CDR3 is TGTGCCACCAGCCAGGAAACCGGGGAGCTGTTTTTT.

The CDR3 region has the DNA TGTGCCATCAGTGATATTTTCGCAGGGAACTATGGCTACACCTTC. It codes for CAISDIFAGNYGYTF. The chain employs TRBV10-3 and TRBJ1-2, with TRBD1 as a possible D gene (5 bases). CDR1 and CDR2 from the germline V gene are ENHRY and SYGVKD. There are 15 residues in the CDR3. The V end was cut by 3 bases, the J end by 2 bases, with 13 bases between.

This clone has more than one count but fewer than ten. The chain joins TRBV6-5 to TRBJ2-1; tentative D call: TRBD2 (6 bases). This CDR3 is 13 amino acids long. The V end was cut by 4 bases, the J end by 2 bases, with 6 bases between. Germline assignment: CDR1 MNHEY and CDR2 SVGAGI. In DNA form, the CDR3 reads TGTGCCAGCAGTTCGGGGGCCTACAATGAGCAGTTCTTC. This sequence encodes CASSSGAYNEQFF.

The rearrangement joins TRBV7-2 to TRBJ2-7, with TRBD2 as a possible D gene (5 bases). The CDR3 contains 15 residues. Germline CDR1 is SGHTA and CDR2 is FQGNSA. V was pared by 4 bases and J by 4 bases, with 17 bases between. CDR3 region: CASSSFLLGGYEQYF. The CDR3 DNA follows: TGTGCCAGCAGCTCCTTTTTGCTCGGCGGGTACGAGCAGTACTTC.

This chain connects TRBV2 to TRBJ2-6; 8 bases map to TRBD1. After removal of 6 bases from V and 1 base from J, the junction contained 8 bases not matched to a gene. This CDR3 comprises 17 residues. Germline V gene sequence: CDR1 SNHLY, CDR2 FYNNEI. The CDR3 here is CASRAGGLGSGANVLTF. CDR3 DNA: TGTGCCAGCAGGGCAGGGGGCCTGGGTTCTGGGGCCAACGTCCTGACTTTC.

V is TRBV9 and J is TRBJ2-3; TRBD2 agrees at 12 bases. The germline V gene encodes CDR1 SGDLS and CDR2 YYNGEE. The ends lost 4 bases at V and 2 bases at J; junction bases unmatched: 11. CDR3 length: 18 amino acids. The DNA of the CDR3 is TGTGCCAGCAGCCCGAGTCGGCTAGCGGGGGGGGACACAGATACGCAGTATTTT. Its translation: CASSPSRLAGGDTDTQYF. Full variable domain (remainder filled in from reference TRBV9 and TRBJ2-3): DSGVTQTPKHLITATGQRVTLRCSPRSGDLSVYWYQQSLDQGLQFLIQYYNGEERAKGNILERFSAQQFPDLHSELNLSSLELGDSALYFCASSPSRLAGGDTDTQYFGPGTRLTVL.

As for this clone: The sample carries other DNA sequences with the same CDR3. Here the CDR3 reads CATSRDRGEYGYTF. CDR3 DNA sequence: TGTGCCACCAGCAGGGACAGGGGGGAGTATGGCTACACCTTC. V and J are TRBV15 and TRBJ1-2; 10 bases agree with TRBD1. Per germline, CDR1 LNHNV and CDR2 YYDKDF (reference sequence). The length of the CDR3 is 14 residues. V shed 3 bases and J 5 bases; nucleotides not matched to a gene: 3.

Here the CDR3 reads CASSYSPDRTYEQYF. The CDR3 DNA reads as TGTGCCAGCAGTTACTCTCCGGACAGGACCTACGAGCAGTACTTC. This chain uses TRBV6-6 with TRBJ2-7; 7 nucleotides align to TRBD1. The CDR3 spans 15 residues. V lost 0 bases, J lost 2 bases, and 4 bases stayed unmatched. Germline V gene lookup returns CDR1 MNHNY and CDR2 SVGAGI (reference sequence).

CDR3 region: CASSSGLGTDTQYF. DNA of the CDR3: TGTGCCAGCAGTTCCGGACTCGGCACAGATACGCAGTATTTT. The V and J genes are TRBV6-1 and TRBJ2-3, with D tentatively TRBD2 (5 bases). With 5 bases removed from V and 1 base from J, the gap between germline ends came to 10 bases. This CDR3 comprises 14 residues. Germline CDR1 MNHNS, CDR2 SASEGT.